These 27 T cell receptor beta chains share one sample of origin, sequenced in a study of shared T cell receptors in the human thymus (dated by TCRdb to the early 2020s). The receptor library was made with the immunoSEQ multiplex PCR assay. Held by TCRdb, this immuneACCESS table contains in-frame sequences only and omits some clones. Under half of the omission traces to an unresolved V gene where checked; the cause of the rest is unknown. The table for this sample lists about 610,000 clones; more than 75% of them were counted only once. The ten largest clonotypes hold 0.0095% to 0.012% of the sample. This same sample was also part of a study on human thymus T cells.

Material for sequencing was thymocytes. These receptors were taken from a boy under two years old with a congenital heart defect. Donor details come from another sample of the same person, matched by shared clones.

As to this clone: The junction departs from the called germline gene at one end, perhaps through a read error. CDR3 loop: CASSQAEREAQETQYF. CDR3 DNA: TGTGCTAGCAGCCAGGCAGAGCGGGAGGCACAAGAGACCCAGTACTTC. The chain is built from TRBV7-7 and TRBJ2-5, with 9 bases lining up with TRBD2. The germline gives CDR1 SSHAT, CDR2 FNYEAQ (reference sequence). The CDR3 has 16 residues.

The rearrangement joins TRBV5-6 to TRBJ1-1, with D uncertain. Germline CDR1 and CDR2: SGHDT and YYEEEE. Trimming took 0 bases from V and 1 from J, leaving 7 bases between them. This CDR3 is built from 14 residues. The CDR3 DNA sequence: TGTGCCAGCAGCTTGGTCAGAAAGAACACTGAAGCTTTCTTT. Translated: CASSLVRKNTEAFF.

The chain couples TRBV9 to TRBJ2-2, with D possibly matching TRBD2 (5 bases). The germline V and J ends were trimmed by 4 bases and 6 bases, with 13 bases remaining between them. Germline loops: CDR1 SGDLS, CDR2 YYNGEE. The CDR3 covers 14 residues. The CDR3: CASSLVTGSGELFF. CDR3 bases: TGTGCCAGCAGCTTGGTGACGGGGTCCGGGGAGCTGTTTTTT.

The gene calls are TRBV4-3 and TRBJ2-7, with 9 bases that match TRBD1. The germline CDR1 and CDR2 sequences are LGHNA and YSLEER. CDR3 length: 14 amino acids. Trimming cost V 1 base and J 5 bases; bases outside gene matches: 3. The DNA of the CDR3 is TGCGCCAGCAGCCAAGGGGACAGGGACCACGAGCAGTACTTC. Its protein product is CASSQGDRDHEQYF.

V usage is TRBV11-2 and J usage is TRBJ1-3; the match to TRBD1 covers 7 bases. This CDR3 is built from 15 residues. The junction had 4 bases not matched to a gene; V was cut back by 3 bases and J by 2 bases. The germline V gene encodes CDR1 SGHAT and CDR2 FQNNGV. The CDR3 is CASSFRGHPGNTIYF. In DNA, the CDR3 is TGTGCCAGCAGCTTTAGGGGGCATCCTGGAAACACCATATATTTT.

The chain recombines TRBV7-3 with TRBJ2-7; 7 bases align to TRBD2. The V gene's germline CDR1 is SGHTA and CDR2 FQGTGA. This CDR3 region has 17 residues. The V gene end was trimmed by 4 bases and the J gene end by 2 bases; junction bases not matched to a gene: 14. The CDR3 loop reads CASSSRPGLIKAYEQYF. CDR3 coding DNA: TGTGCCAGCAGCTCCCGGCCGGGACTAATAAAAGCCTACGAGCAGTACTTC.

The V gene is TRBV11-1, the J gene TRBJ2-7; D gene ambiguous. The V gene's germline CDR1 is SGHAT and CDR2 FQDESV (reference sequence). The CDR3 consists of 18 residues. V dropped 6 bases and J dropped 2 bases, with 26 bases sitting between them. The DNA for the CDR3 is TGTGCCAGCAGTATGGGCAGCCATCCGTCCGTGATCCCCTACGAGCAGTACTTC. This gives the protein CASSMGSHPSVIPYEQYF.

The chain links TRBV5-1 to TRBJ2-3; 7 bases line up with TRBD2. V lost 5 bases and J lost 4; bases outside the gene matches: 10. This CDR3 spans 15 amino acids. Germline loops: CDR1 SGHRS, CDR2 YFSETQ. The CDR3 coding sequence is TGCGCCAGCAGTTGGATAGCGGGTAGCCCAGATACGCAGTATTTT. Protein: CASSWIAGSPDTQYF.

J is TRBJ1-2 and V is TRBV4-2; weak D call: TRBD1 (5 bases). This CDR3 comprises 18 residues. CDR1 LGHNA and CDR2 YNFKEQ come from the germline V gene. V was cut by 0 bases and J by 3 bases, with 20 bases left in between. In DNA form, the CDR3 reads TGTGCCAGCAGCCAAGATTCGGCATACAGGAGACGGGACTATGGCTACACCTTC. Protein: CASSQDSAYRRRDYGYTF.

This CDR3 reads CASSRAGGGLAVVSGANVLTF. CDR3 bases: TGCGCCAGCAGCCGGGCGGGAGGAGGTCTAGCGGTTGTCTCTGGGGCCAACGTCCTGACTTTC. The chain links TRBV4-1 to TRBJ2-6; 8 bases align to TRBD2. The germline CDR1 and CDR2 sequences are MGHRA and YSYEKL. This CDR3 has 21 residues. The V gene end was trimmed by 4 bases and the J gene end by 0 bases; junction bases not matched to a gene: 17.

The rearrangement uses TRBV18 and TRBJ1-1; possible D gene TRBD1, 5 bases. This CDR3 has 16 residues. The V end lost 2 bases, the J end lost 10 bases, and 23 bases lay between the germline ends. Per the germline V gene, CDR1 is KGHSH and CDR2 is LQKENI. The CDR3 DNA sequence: TGTGCCAGCTCACCAATCCGCGACAGATGGGCTATTGGAGCTTTCTTT. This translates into CASSPIRDRWAIGAFF. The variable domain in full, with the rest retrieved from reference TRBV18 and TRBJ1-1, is NAGVMQNPRHLVRRRGQEARLRCSPMKGHSHVYWYRQLPEEGLKFMVYLQKENIIDESGMPKERFSAEFPKEGPSILRIQQVVRGDSAAYFCASSPIRDRWAIGAFFGQGTRLTVV.

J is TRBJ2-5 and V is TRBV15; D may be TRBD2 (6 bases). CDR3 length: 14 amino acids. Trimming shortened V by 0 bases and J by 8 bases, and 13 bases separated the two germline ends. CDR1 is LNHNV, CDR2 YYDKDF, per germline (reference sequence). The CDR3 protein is CATSRDSGPGTQYF. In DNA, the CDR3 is TGTGCCACCAGCAGAGATAGCGGTCCAGGAACCCAGTACTTC.

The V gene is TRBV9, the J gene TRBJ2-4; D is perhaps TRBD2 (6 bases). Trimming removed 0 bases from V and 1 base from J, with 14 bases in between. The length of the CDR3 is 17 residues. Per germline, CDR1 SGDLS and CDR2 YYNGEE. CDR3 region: CASSVVRRDWAKNIQYF. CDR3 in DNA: TGTGCCAGCAGCGTAGTTAGGCGGGACTGGGCCAAAAACATTCAGTACTTC.

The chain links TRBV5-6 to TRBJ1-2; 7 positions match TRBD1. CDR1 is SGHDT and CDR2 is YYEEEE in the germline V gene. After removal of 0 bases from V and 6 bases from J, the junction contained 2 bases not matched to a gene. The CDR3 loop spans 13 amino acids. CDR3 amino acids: CASSLGQGDGYTF. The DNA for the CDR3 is TGTGCCAGCAGCTTGGGGCAGGGGGATGGCTACACCTTC. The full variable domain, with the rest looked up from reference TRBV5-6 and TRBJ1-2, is DAGVTQSPTHLIKTRGQQVTLRCSPKSGHDTVSWYQQALGQGPQFIFQYYEEEERQRGNFPDRFSGHQFPNYSSELNVNALLLGDSALYLCASSLGQGDGYTFGSGTRLTVV.

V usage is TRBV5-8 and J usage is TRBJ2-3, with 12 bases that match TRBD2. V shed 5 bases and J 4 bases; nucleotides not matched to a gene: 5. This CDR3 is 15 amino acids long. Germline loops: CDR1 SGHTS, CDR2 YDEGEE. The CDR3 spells CASRPTSGSSDTQYF. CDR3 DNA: TGTGCCAGCAGGCCGACTAGCGGGAGTTCAGATACGCAGTATTTT.

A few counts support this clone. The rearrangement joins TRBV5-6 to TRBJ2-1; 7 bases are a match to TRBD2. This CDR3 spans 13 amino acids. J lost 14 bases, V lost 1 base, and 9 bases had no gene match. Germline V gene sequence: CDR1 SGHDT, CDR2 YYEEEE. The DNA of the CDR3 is TGTGCCAGCAGCTTGAGGACTAGTGAAGGGGAGTTCTTC. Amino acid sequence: CASSLRTSEGEFF. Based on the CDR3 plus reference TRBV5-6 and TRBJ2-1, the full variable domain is DAGVTQSPTHLIKTRGQQVTLRCSPKSGHDTVSWYQQALGQGPQFIFQYYEEEERQRGNFPDRFSGHQFPNYSSELNVNALLLGDSALYLCASSLRTSEGEFFGPGTRLTVL.

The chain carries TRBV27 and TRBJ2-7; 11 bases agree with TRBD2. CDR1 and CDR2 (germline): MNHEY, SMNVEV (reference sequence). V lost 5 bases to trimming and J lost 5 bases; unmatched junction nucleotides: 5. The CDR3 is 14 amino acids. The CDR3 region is CASSLSTSGDEQYF. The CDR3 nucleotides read TGTGCCAGCAGTCTCTCGACTAGCGGGGACGAGCAGTACTTC.

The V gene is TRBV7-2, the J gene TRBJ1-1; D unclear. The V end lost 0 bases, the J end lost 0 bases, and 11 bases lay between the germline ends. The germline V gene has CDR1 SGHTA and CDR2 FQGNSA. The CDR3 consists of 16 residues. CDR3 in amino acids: CASSLAAGIMNTEAFF. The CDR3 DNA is TGTGCCAGCAGCTTAGCCGCAGGTATCATGAACACTGAAGCTTTCTTT.

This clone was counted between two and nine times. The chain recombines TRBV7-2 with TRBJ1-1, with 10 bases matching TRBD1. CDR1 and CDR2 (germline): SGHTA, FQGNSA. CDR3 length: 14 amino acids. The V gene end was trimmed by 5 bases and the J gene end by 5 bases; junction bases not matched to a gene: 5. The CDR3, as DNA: TGTGCCAGCAGCCCCGGGACAGGGGTAACTGAAGCTTTCTTT. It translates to CASSPGTGVTEAFF.

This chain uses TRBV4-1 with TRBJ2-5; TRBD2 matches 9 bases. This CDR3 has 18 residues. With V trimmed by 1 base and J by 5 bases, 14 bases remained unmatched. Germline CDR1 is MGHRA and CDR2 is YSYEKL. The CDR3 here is CASSQAGWREGSAETQYF. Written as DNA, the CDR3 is TGCGCCAGCAGCCAAGCAGGGTGGCGGGAGGGATCAGCGGAGACCCAGTACTTC.

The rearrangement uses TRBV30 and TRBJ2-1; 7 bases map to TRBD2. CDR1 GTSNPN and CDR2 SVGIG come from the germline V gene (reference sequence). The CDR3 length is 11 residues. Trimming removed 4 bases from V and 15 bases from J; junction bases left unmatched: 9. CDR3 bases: TGTGCCTGGACACGGGGGGAGGGCCGGTTCTTC. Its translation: CAWTRGEGRFF. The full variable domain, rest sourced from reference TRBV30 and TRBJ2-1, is SQTIHQWPATLVQPVGSPLSLECTVEGTSNPNLYWYRQAAGRGLQLLFYSVGIGQISSEVPQNLSASRPQDRQFILSSKKLLLSDSGFYLCAWTRGEGRFFGPGTRLTVL.

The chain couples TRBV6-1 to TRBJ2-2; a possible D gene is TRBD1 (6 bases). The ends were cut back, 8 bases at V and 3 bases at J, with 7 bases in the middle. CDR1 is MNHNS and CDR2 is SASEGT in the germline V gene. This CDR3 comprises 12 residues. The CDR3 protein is CASHRDTGELFF. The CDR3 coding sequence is TGTGCCAGCCACAGGGACACCGGGGAGCTGTTTTTT.

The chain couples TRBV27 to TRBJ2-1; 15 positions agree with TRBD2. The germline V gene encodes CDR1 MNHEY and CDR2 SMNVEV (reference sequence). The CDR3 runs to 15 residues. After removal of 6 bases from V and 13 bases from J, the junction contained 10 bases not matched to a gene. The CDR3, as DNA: TGTGCCAGCAGACCCCGGACTAGCGGGAGGGAATTACAGTTCTTC. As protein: CASRPRTSGRELQFF.

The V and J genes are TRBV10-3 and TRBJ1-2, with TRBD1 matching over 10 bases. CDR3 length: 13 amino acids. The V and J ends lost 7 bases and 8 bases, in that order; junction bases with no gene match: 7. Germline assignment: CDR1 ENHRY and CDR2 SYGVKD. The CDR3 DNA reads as TGTGCCATCACCGAGACAGGGGGCGAAGGCTACACCTTC. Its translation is CAITETGGEGYTF.

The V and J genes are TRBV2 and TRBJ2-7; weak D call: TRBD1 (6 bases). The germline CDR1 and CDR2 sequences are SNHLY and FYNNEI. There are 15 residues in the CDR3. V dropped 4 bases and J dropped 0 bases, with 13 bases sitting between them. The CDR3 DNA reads TGTGCCAGCAGTGTGCAGGGGCAAAGCTCCTACGAGCAGTACTTC. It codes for CASSVQGQSSYEQYF.

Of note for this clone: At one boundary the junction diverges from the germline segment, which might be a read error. The CDR3 nucleotides are TGCGCCAGCAGCTTCTATCGGGACTCCAACGAGCAGTACTTC. Residues: CASSFYRDSNEQYF. The chain couples TRBV5-1 to TRBJ2-7, with D perhaps TRBD2 (6 bases). CDR3 length: 14 residues. Germline CDR1 and CDR2: SGHRS and YFSETQ.

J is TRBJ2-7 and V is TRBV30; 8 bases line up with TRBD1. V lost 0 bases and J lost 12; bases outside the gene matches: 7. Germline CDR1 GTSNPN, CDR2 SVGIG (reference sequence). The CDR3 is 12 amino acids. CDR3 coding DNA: TGTGCCTGGAGTGTAAGAGGACAGGGACTGTACTTC. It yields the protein CAWSVRGQGLYF.